Given below is one T cell receptor (beta chain) in context. This clone's antigen is unknown. No clone much larger than this one lies a single base away; base qualities are absent. This sample is part of a study of blood T cell repertoires in COVID-19 (TCRdb year 2020). Looking at the study overall: Collaborator samples came from the United States, Italy and Spain and covered acute and convalescent phases of COVID-19. The prospective study material was composed of cDNA or gDNA derived from T cells, B-cell-depleted T cells, or PBMCs. Deeply sampled blood TCRbeta repertoires from subjects exposed to, actively infected with, or recovered from COVID-19 were included in the dataset. The repertoires were released in a freely available public database meant as a resource for research on the immune response to SARS-CoV-2. The samples were drawn from the first 160 participants of the ongoing ImmuneRACE study and from more than 1,000 subjects provided by 6 global collaborators. The sample metadata nearly always contained a de-identified subject ID, COVID-19 status, age in years and sex. Where available, HLA class I and class II types were obtained from metadata supplied by the sample provider rather than from assay-based typing.

Participants in the prospective study were enrolled through a virtual design, were aged roughly 18 to 90 years, and lived in roughly 24 United States geographic areas. In the prospective study, cohorts were assigned on the basis of participant-reported clinical history obtained from a screening survey and a study questionnaire. Recovered participants in ImmuneRACE Cohort 3 were defined as having two consecutive negative NP/OP PCR tests, clearance from a healthcare professional, or resolution of symptoms. Mobile phlebotomists in the prospective study collected whole blood, serum and a nasopharyngeal or oropharyngeal swab from every participant. Participants in the prospective study had the option to provide additional blood draws and questionnaires over an approximately 2-month period. Before DNA extraction, blood samples from the prospective study were shipped at room temperature or frozen. The immunoSEQ Assay, a bias-controlled multiplex PCR, was used to amplify TCRbeta CDR3 regions from genomic DNA. In the paper's pipeline: Within the assay, amplification of reference gene primers was used to estimate how many nucleated cells each sample contained. To quantify the absolute abundance of each unique TCRbeta CDR3 rearrangement, sequence reads were collapsed and filtered. For each sample, productive Simpson clonality was calculated by taking the square root of Simpson's diversity index across productive rearrangements. The clones in this table, taken by TCRdb from immuneACCESS, are in-frame only. Not every clone is retained; where verified, under half of the shortfall comes from an unresolved V gene, and the cause of the rest is unknown. V and J calls and clone size are as listed in that table; D and trimming were resolved from the DNA. This sample has fewer than 400,000 clones in its table, and more than 75% of those were observed once. The top ten hold roughly 10% of the sample.

Broad study findings and their caveats: Clinical and demographic metadata were provided uncurated, with the amount varying by source and participant.

At the junction V is shortened by 0 bases and J by 1 base; bases outside the gene matches: 2. The CDR3 numbers 16 residues from cysteine through phenylalanine. Only CDR3 DNA is held: 48 bases, read in frame from base 1. As encoded in the germline V gene (reference sequence), CDR1 is LNHNV while CDR2 is YYDKDF. This TCR was sampled from a woman aged 45 to 65 who had recovered from COVID-19. This sequence uses TRBV15 and TRBJ2-7, with TRBD1 identical over 11 junction bases. The sample was PBMCs or T cells enriched from blood (not recorded which). The CDR3 protein sequence reads: CATSRDGQGASYEQYF. The nucleotide sequence reads TGTGCCACCAGCAGAGACGGACAGGGGGCGTCCTACGAGCAGTACTTC.